The rows below give T cell receptor beta chains drawn from one sample of a study of shared clonotypes between healthy human individuals. Assay: immunoSEQ multiplex PCR; the TCRdb copy retains only in-frame clones and omits some. The sample includes 400,000 to 600,000 clones, 90% to 97% of them seen just once. The material sequenced was naive CD4+ T cells sorted from blood. These receptors were collected from a woman younger than 45 in good health. Both conserved end residues are part of each CDR3. A D gene is named only where the DNA matches it firmly. Some rows mark clone size as missing; the rest say once, few, many or name a class of expanded clone.

cdr3_aa: CASSQVQRHYNEQFF
cdr3_nt: TGTGCCAGCAGCCAAGTACAGCGTCACTACAATGAGCAGTTCTTC
d_call: NA
v_call: TRBV4-2
j_call: TRBJ2-1
clone_size: NA

cdr3_aa: CASSPLEGLGGSYEQYF
cdr3_nt: TGTGCCAGCTCACCATTAGAGGGTCTGGGCGGATCCTACGAGCAGTACTTC
d_call: NA
v_call: TRBV18
j_call: TRBJ2-7
clone_size: NA

cdr3_aa: CASSELSPSTDTQYF
cdr3_nt: TGTGCCAGCAGTGAGTTAAGCCCTAGCACAGATACGCAGTATTTT
d_call: NA
v_call: TRBV6-1
j_call: TRBJ2-3
clone_size: once

cdr3_aa: CASSLQDTGELFF
cdr3_nt: TGTGCCAGCAGCTTACAGGACACCGGGGAGCTGTTTTTT
d_call: NA
v_call: TRBV7-9
j_call: TRBJ2-2
clone_size: NA

cdr3_aa: CASSQGLTGELSYNEQFF
cdr3_nt: TGTGCCAGCAGCCAGGGGCTAACGGGAGAGCTCTCCTACAATGAGCAGTTCTTC
d_call: NA
v_call: TRBV21-1
j_call: TRBJ2-1
clone_size: NA

cdr3_aa: CASSQTSGDFYEQYF
cdr3_nt: TGTGCCAGTAGTCAGACTAGCGGGGATTTTTACGAGCAGTACTTC
d_call: TRBD2
v_call: TRBV19
j_call: TRBJ2-7
clone_size: NA

cdr3_aa: CASSKDGMPNYEQYF
cdr3_nt: TGTGCCAGCAGCAAAGATGGCATGCCGAACTACGAGCAGTACTTC
d_call: NA
v_call: TRBV21-1
j_call: TRBJ2-7
clone_size: NA

cdr3_aa: CASRGGAGALTDTQYF
cdr3_nt: TGTGCCAGTAGGGGAGGTGCGGGAGCCCTTACAGATACGCAGTATTTT
d_call: TRBD2
v_call: TRBV19
j_call: TRBJ2-3
clone_size: NA

cdr3_aa: CATNRGPTYNEQFF
cdr3_nt: TGTGCCACCAACAGGGGCCCAACTTACAATGAGCAGTTCTTC
d_call: TRBD1
v_call: TRBV2
j_call: TRBJ2-1
clone_size: once

cdr3_aa: CASSVGGGRAYNEQFF
cdr3_nt: TGTGCCAGCAGCGTTGGGGGCGGGAGGGCATACAATGAGCAGTTCTTC
d_call: TRBD2
v_call: TRBV5-4
j_call: TRBJ2-1
clone_size: NA

cdr3_aa: CASSVASMNTGELFF
cdr3_nt: TGCGCCAGCAGCGTAGCCTCAATGAACACCGGGGAGCTGTTTTTT
d_call: NA
v_call: TRBV4-1
j_call: TRBJ2-2
clone_size: NA

cdr3_aa: CASSLSSGAIDTQYF
cdr3_nt: TGTGCCAGCAGCTTGTCTAGCGGGGCCATAGATACGCAGTATTTT
d_call: TRBD2
v_call: TRBV7-2
j_call: TRBJ2-3
clone_size: once

cdr3_aa: CASRLGPALYEQYF
cdr3_nt: TGTGCAAGTCGCTTGGGCCCAGCTCTCTACGAGCAGTACTTC
d_call: NA
v_call: TRBV12-2
j_call: TRBJ2-7
clone_size: NA

cdr3_aa: CASSQGTDTQYF
cdr3_nt: TGTGCCAGCTCACAAGGCACAGATACGCAGTATTTT
d_call: NA
v_call: TRBV18
j_call: TRBJ2-3
clone_size: NA

cdr3_aa: CASATANTEAFF
cdr3_nt: TGTGCCAGCGCGACAGCGAACACTGAAGCTTTCTTT
d_call: NA
v_call: TRBV2
j_call: TRBJ1-1
clone_size: NA

cdr3_aa: CASSLHTDRVSNQPQHF
cdr3_nt: TGCGCCAGCAGCCTTCACACCGACAGGGTATCGAATCAGCCCCAGCATTTT
d_call: TRBD1
v_call: TRBV4-1
j_call: TRBJ1-5
clone_size: NA

cdr3_aa: CASSLFPGGAYEQYF
cdr3_nt: TGCGCCAGCAGCTTGTTCCCTGGCGGGGCCTACGAGCAGTACTTC
d_call: NA
v_call: TRBV5-1
j_call: TRBJ2-7
clone_size: NA

cdr3_aa: CASSLTSDTEAFF
cdr3_nt: TGTGCCAGCAGCTTAACTTCCGACACTGAAGCTTTCTTT
d_call: NA
v_call: TRBV7-9
j_call: TRBJ1-1
clone_size: once

cdr3_aa: CASSSTSGQETQYF
cdr3_nt: TGTGCCAGCAGCTCGACTAGCGGGCAAGAGACCCAGTACTTC
d_call: TRBD2
v_call: TRBV5-6
j_call: TRBJ2-5
clone_size: NA

cdr3_aa: CASSLPGGEQFF
cdr3_nt: TGTGCCAGCAGCTTGCCTGGGGGTGAGCAGTTCTTC
d_call: NA
v_call: TRBV5-4
j_call: TRBJ2-1
clone_size: NA

cdr3_aa: CASSYSRLGETQYF
cdr3_nt: TGTGCCAGCAGTTACTCGCGGTTGGGAGAGACCCAGTACTTC
d_call: NA
v_call: TRBV6-5
j_call: TRBJ2-5
clone_size: NA

cdr3_aa: CASSRTSLDQYF
cdr3_nt: TGTGCCAGCAGTAGGACTAGTTTAGATCAGTACTTC
d_call: TRBD2
v_call: TRBV2
j_call: TRBJ2-4
clone_size: NA

cdr3_aa: CASSLSGQPSSGANVLTF
cdr3_nt: TGTGCCAGCTCACTCTCCGGACAGCCCAGCTCTGGGGCCAACGTCCTGACTTTC
d_call: NA
v_call: TRBV18
j_call: TRBJ2-6
clone_size: NA

cdr3_aa: CATSRGGSGPGNEQFF
cdr3_nt: TGTGCCACCAGCAGAGGGGGTAGCGGCCCTGGCAATGAGCAGTTCTTC
d_call: NA
v_call: TRBV15
j_call: TRBJ2-1
clone_size: NA

cdr3_aa: CASSLAIGTDTQYF
cdr3_nt: TGCGCCAGCAGCTTGGCCATAGGAACAGATACGCAGTATTTT
d_call: NA
v_call: TRBV5-1
j_call: TRBJ2-3
clone_size: NA

cdr3_aa: CSVFQSSGAYEQYF
cdr3_nt: TGCAGCGTTTTTCAGTCTAGCGGTGCCTACGAGCAGTACTTC
d_call: TRBD2
v_call: TRBV29-1
j_call: TRBJ2-7
clone_size: NA

cdr3_aa: CATSKDRSGETQYF
cdr3_nt: TGTGCCACCAGCAAAGACAGGTCGGGGGAGACCCAGTACTTC
d_call: NA
v_call: TRBV15
j_call: TRBJ2-5
clone_size: NA

cdr3_aa: CASSYLSGRESYEQYF
cdr3_nt: TGTGCCAGCAGTTACCTTAGCGGGAGGGAATCCTACGAGCAGTACTTC
d_call: TRBD2
v_call: TRBV6-5
j_call: TRBJ2-7
clone_size: once

cdr3_aa: CASSLFSGTGAYEQYF
cdr3_nt: TGCGCCAGCAGCTTGTTTTCCGGGACAGGGGCGTACGAGCAGTACTTC
d_call: TRBD1
v_call: TRBV5-1
j_call: TRBJ2-7
clone_size: NA

cdr3_aa: CASSPAPSSYEQYF
cdr3_nt: TGTGCCAGCAGTCCGGCCCCTAGCAGCTACGAGCAGTACTTC
d_call: NA
v_call: TRBV5-4
j_call: TRBJ2-7
clone_size: NA

cdr3_aa: CASSTLDTDTQYF
cdr3_nt: TGCGCCAGCAGCACTCTCGACACAGATACGCAGTATTTT
d_call: NA
v_call: TRBV5-1
j_call: TRBJ2-3
clone_size: NA

cdr3_aa: CASSQAFGGWIREQKLFF
cdr3_nt: TGCGCCAGCAGCCAAGCGTTTGGAGGTTGGATCCGGGAGCAAAAACTGTTTTTT
d_call: NA
v_call: TRBV4-1
j_call: TRBJ1-4
clone_size: once

cdr3_aa: CASKTSGNTIYNEQFF
cdr3_nt: TGTGCCAGCAAGACTAGCGGGAATACAATCTACAATGAGCAGTTCTTC
d_call: TRBD2
v_call: TRBV5-4
j_call: TRBJ2-1
clone_size: once

cdr3_aa: CASSLGLAGLDTQYF
cdr3_nt: TGTGCCAGCAGTTTGGGTCTAGCGGGACTAGATACGCAGTATTTT
d_call: TRBD2
v_call: TRBV28
j_call: TRBJ2-3
clone_size: NA

cdr3_aa: CATPNQIGYGYTF
cdr3_nt: TGTGCCACCCCAAATCAGATTGGGTATGGCTACACCTTC
d_call: NA
v_call: TRBV28
j_call: TRBJ1-2
clone_size: once

cdr3_aa: CASSRGSGYEQYF
cdr3_nt: TGTGCCAGCAGCCGGGGTTCGGGCTACGAGCAGTACTTC
d_call: NA
v_call: TRBV5-6
j_call: TRBJ2-7
clone_size: NA

cdr3_aa: CASSYGTGGMKTQYF
cdr3_nt: TGTGCCAGCAGTTACGGGACAGGGGGCATGAAGACCCAGTACTTC
d_call: TRBD1
v_call: TRBV6-5
j_call: TRBJ2-5
clone_size: NA

cdr3_aa: CASSLGPKPYEQYF
cdr3_nt: TGTGCCAGCAGTCTCGGGCCAAAGCCCTACGAGCAGTACTTC
d_call: NA
v_call: TRBV27
j_call: TRBJ2-7
clone_size: NA

cdr3_aa: CASSGTSGFNEQFF
cdr3_nt: TGCGCCAGCAGTGGGACTAGCGGGTTCAATGAGCAGTTCTTC
d_call: TRBD2
v_call: TRBV10-1
j_call: TRBJ2-1
clone_size: NA

cdr3_aa: CASSLPWEQSSTDTQYF
cdr3_nt: TGTGCCAGCAGCCTCCCCTGGGAACAGTCTAGCACAGATACGCAGTATTTT
d_call: NA
v_call: TRBV21-1
j_call: TRBJ2-3
clone_size: NA

cdr3_aa: CASTASLNTEAFF
cdr3_nt: TGTGCCAGCACCGCCTCGTTAAACACTGAAGCTTTCTTT
d_call: NA
v_call: TRBV6-5
j_call: TRBJ1-1
clone_size: once

cdr3_aa: CASSLREFYEQYF
cdr3_nt: TGTGCCAGCAGTTTACGGGAGTTCTACGAGCAGTACTTC
d_call: NA
v_call: TRBV27
j_call: TRBJ2-7
clone_size: NA

cdr3_aa: CASSPTPNYEQYF
cdr3_nt: TGTGCCAGCAGCCCGACTCCCAACTACGAGCAGTACTTC
d_call: NA
v_call: TRBV11-1
j_call: TRBJ2-7
clone_size: NA

cdr3_aa: CASKEGGSEAFF
cdr3_nt: TGTGCCAGCAAAGAAGGGGGGTCTGAAGCTTTCTTT
d_call: NA
v_call: TRBV28
j_call: TRBJ1-1
clone_size: NA

cdr3_aa: CASSQLGGENYGYTF
cdr3_nt: TGTGCCAGCAGCCAATTGGGCGGGGAAAACTATGGCTACACCTTC
d_call: NA
v_call: TRBV7-9
j_call: TRBJ1-2
clone_size: NA

cdr3_aa: CSSDVAHEQYF
cdr3_nt: TGCAGTTCAGACGTAGCCCACGAGCAGTACTTC
d_call: NA
v_call: TRBV20-1
j_call: TRBJ2-7
clone_size: NA

cdr3_aa: CASSDRDRSHNEQFF
cdr3_nt: TGTGCCAGCAGTGATCGGGACAGGTCTCACAATGAGCAGTTCTTC
d_call: TRBD1
v_call: TRBV6-1
j_call: TRBJ2-1
clone_size: NA

cdr3_aa: CSVWDREFSGANVLTF
cdr3_nt: TGCAGCGTTTGGGACAGGGAATTCTCTGGGGCCAACGTCCTGACTTTC
d_call: TRBD1
v_call: TRBV29-1
j_call: TRBJ2-6
clone_size: NA

cdr3_aa: CASSLQGTLPGYTF
cdr3_nt: TGTGCCAGCAGTCTACAGGGCACTTTACCTGGCTACACCTTC
d_call: NA
v_call: TRBV6-5
j_call: TRBJ1-2
clone_size: once

cdr3_aa: CASSLVHTGELFF
cdr3_nt: TGTGCCAGCAGCTTGGTTCACACCGGGGAGCTGTTTTTT
d_call: NA
v_call: TRBV5-6
j_call: TRBJ2-2
clone_size: NA

cdr3_aa: CASSLIRTTNTGELFF
cdr3_nt: TGTGCCAGCAGTTTAATCAGGACAACGAACACCGGGGAGCTGTTTTTT
d_call: NA
v_call: TRBV28
j_call: TRBJ2-2
clone_size: once

cdr3_aa: CASSVGSVQETQYF
cdr3_nt: TGTGCCAGCAGCGTGGGTAGCGTTCAAGAGACCCAGTACTTC
d_call: NA
v_call: TRBV28
j_call: TRBJ2-5
clone_size: NA

cdr3_aa: CAISVGPRDTEAFF
cdr3_nt: TGTGCCATCAGTGTAGGACCGAGGGACACTGAAGCTTTCTTT
d_call: NA
v_call: TRBV10-3
j_call: TRBJ1-1
clone_size: NA